This entry describes one T cell receptor (beta chain). The antigen is undetermined. The method was immunoSEQ multiplex PCR; TCRdb's version includes in-frame clones alone and lacks a portion of them. The repertoire consists of about 480,000 clones, with approximately 90% occurring once and the leading ten covering 9.5% to 15%. The CDR3 runs to 13 residues. The germline CDR1 and CDR2 sequences are SGHAT and FQNNGV. V was pared by 3 bases and J by 4 bases, with 9 bases between. This entry comes from a study of Ad26.COV2.S vaccination and SARS-CoV-2 variants. Study-wide context: Donor got 5x10^10 or 1x10^11 viral particles of Ad26.COV2.S. Study outcomes and limitations: Substantial breadth was reportedly displayed by spike-specific CD8+ and CD4+ T cell responses after vaccination.

Treatment specified: over 15 received Ad26.COV2.S at low or high dose, single or two shots; several received placebo; per-sample allocation not given. Specimen acquisition occurred on day 63 following the initial vaccine or placebo injection. The receptor was isolated from a person aged 18 to 65 who received the Ad26.COV2.S COVID-19 vaccine or a placebo. This sequence joins TRBV11-2 and TRBJ2-5; D possibly corresponds to TRBD2 (6 bases). The sequencing here drew on peripheral blood, taken in a trial of Ad26.COV2.S vaccine versus placebo. CDR3 region: CASSFSGVETQYF. The CDR3, as DNA: TGTGCCAGCAGCTTCTCGGGAGTAGAGACCCAGTACTTC.